Sequencing of this TCR beta chain was carried out in a study of CD8 T cells in Susac syndrome (dated by TCRdb to the late 2010s). Study-level background: Of the Susac syndrome patients who were sequenced, eight were in clinical remission while more than five had clinically active disease. At blood withdrawal, Susac syndrome patients were therapy-naive, treated with corticosteroids (with IVIg additionally given to some), or treated with IVIg alone. Repertoire sequencing was used to test whether CD8+ T cell activation and differentiation in Susac syndrome was antigen driven.

Measured from the cysteine to the phenylalanine, the CDR3 is 14 residues long. Just the 42-base CDR3 DNA is kept, in frame starting at base 1. RNA was extracted with the RNeasy kit and roughly 0.45 to 1 ug was reverse transcribed using random hexamers. The immunoSEQ multiplex PCR assay, covering 54 Vbeta and 13 Jbeta segments, was used to amplify TCR beta CDR3 regions. PCR amplification bias was corrected by using a synthetic template baseline for primer optimization and computational correction. The original methods were these. Reads were annotated to V, D and J genes per IMGT and analyzed with immunoSEQ Analyzer, keeping only productive sequences. Clonality was calculated as one minus the Shannon entropy normalized by log2 of the number of productive unique sequences. For each patient and control, public and private clones were evaluated within the 100 most prevalent clones. Clones were defined as Susac-specific if absent from the healthy and MS cohorts, from 1052 published viral clones and from other ImmuneACCESS disease sequences. TCRdb trimmed the raw reads at Q25, called clones with MiXCR and kept productive beta chains. Records with the same CDR3 protein are collapsed into one entry carrying the most frequent genes and DNA. These V and J calls are TCRdb output, not the study's own analysis. For this sample the table gives tens of thousands of distinct CDR3 sequences, of which 93% were detected only once. The ten largest clonotypes hold over 0.12% of the sample.

Peripheral blood CD8+ and CD4+ T cells from healthy donors, Susac syndrome patients and multiple sclerosis patients were profiled using high-throughput TCR beta sequencing. The Susac syndrome patients fulfilled recently defined diagnostic criteria for definite or probable disease. CD8+ TEMRA cells were enriched by FACS, while bulk CD8+ and CD4+ T cells were purified by magnetic negative isolation. Blood was collected in EDTA tubes and processed within 24 hours, with PBMCs isolated through density gradient centrifugation. PBMCs intended for TCR sequencing were frozen in liquid nitrogen and were later thawed in a 37 degrees C water bath. The sorted or isolated CD4+, CD8+ and CD8+ TEMRA cells reached a purity of at least 90%. Comment on this clonotype: The antigen it recognizes is unknown. No much larger clone is present one base from it, and per-base qualities are unavailable.

The full study reports these points: The number of individuals in the TCR sequencing and HLA analysis was acknowledged as relatively small. In patients with Susac syndrome, the CD4+ T cell repertoire showed no detectable clonal expansion.

The source material was CD4+ T cells from PBMCs. The V gene is TRBV21-1 and the J gene is TRBJ1-5; the DNA was not compared with TRBD1, the D call given in the table. TRBV21-1 is annotated as a pseudogene. This receptor was identified in a human donor with Susac syndrome. In nucleotides, the sequence is TGTGCCAGCAGCCTTTGGGACAGGGTCAGGCCCCAGCATTTT. It is translated as CASSLWDRVRPQHF.